The 30 T cell receptor beta chains in this list originate from one sample, sequenced in a study of T-cell reconstitution after alpha-beta-depleted transplantation in children. Preparation of the TCRbeta library involved a method that used unique molecular identifiers. TCRdb re-called the PCR reads with MiXCR, one entry per CDR3 protein. The sample includes approximately 520,000 distinct CDR3 sequences, around 10% seen only once; the top ten take less than 15%. The material was PBMCs, mostly from graft donor cells, obtained 180 days after TCRalphabeta/CD19-depleted stem cell transplant. Every receptor here comes from a female patient between 2 and 15 years old who had a stem cell transplant for aplastic anemia, so the T cells may come from the graft donor.

In this sample, this clonotype turned up a few times. V usage is TRBV28 and J usage is TRBJ1-3; D is possibly TRBD1 (5 bases). This CDR3 has 15 amino acids. Germline V gene data show CDR1 as MDHEN and CDR2 as SYDVKM. Trimming left V 5 bases short and J 2 bases short, with 13 bases between. Written as DNA, the CDR3 is TGTGCCAGCAGTGTCCCTGGGGGGGCTGGAAACACCATATATTTT. Amino acid sequence: CASSVPGGAGNTIYF.

In its sample, this clonotype was seen a few times. The chain is built from TRBV5-1 and TRBJ2-5; D might be TRBD1 (6 bases). CDR3 length: 15 amino acids. Looked up from germline, CDR1 is SGHRS and CDR2 is YFSETQ. Trimming cost V 0 bases and J 5 bases, with 14 bases left between them. CDR3 in amino acids: CASSLGRGQGETQYF. The CDR3 DNA is TGCGCCAGCAGCTTGGGCAGGGGCCAGGGGGAGACCCAGTACTTC.

This clonotype was observed a handful of times. CDR3 sequence: CASSVLRQGAPYEQYF. The CDR3 DNA reads TGTGCCAGCAGTGTTCTGAGACAGGGGGCCCCCTACGAGCAGTACTTC. J is TRBJ2-7 and V is TRBV2, with 10 bases that match TRBD1. CDR1 is SNHLY, CDR2 FYNNEI, per germline. With V trimmed by 4 bases and J by 2 bases, 8 bases remained unmatched. CDR3 length: 16 residues.

The J gene is TRBJ1-4, the V gene TRBV20-1, with D possibly TRBD1 on 6 matching bases. CDR3 length equals 15 residues. Germline CDR1 is DFQATT and CDR2 is SNEGSKA (reference sequence). V was shortened by 3 bases and J by 7 bases, with 18 bases between the two germline ends. Here the CDR3 DNA reads TGCAGTGCTAGTCAGGGGACGGGCCCTAGTGAAAAACTGTTTTTT. Protein sequence: CSASQGTGPSEKLFF.

The chain is built from TRBV25-1 and TRBJ2-4; D ambiguous. The length of the CDR3 is 17 residues. The V and J ends lost 3 bases and 3 bases respectively, with 18 bases between them. CDR1 and CDR2 (germline): MGHDK, SYGVNS. DNA for the CDR3: TGTGCCAGCAGTGATTCCAGCAGACCCCTACTCAAAAACATTCAGTACTTC. Translated: CASSDSSRPLLKNIQYF.

CDR3 protein: CASGELAFLYEQYF. The CDR3 nucleotides read TGTGCCAGCGGGGAGCTAGCTTTTCTCTACGAGCAGTACTTC. The genes are TRBV28 and TRBJ2-7; weak D call: TRBD2 (5 bases). The V and J ends lost 8 bases and 3 bases respectively, with 17 bases between them. The CDR3 sequence is 14 residues long. Looked up from germline, CDR1 is MDHEN and CDR2 is SYDVKM. Drawing the rest from reference TRBV28 and TRBJ2-7, the complete variable domain is DVKVTQSSRYLVKRTGEKVFLECVQDMDHENMFWYRQDPGLGLRLIYFSYDVKMKEKGDIPEGYSVSREKKERFSLILESASTNQTSMYLCASGELAFLYEQYFGPGTRLTVT.

This clonotype was recorded a few times. The CDR3 reads CASSIGLGPNTGELFF. CDR3 nucleotide sequence: TGTGCCAGTAGTATTGGGCTGGGCCCGAACACCGGGGAGCTGTTTTTT. The J gene is TRBJ2-2, the V gene TRBV19; D is ambiguous. The CDR3 covers 16 residues. The germline CDR1 and CDR2 sequences are LNHDA and SQIVND (reference sequence). V lost 3 bases, J lost 0 bases, and 11 bases lay in between. Using reference TRBV19 and TRBJ2-2 for the parts outside the CDR3, the full variable domain is DGGITQSPKYLFRKEGQNVTLSCEQNLNHDAMYWYRQDPGQGLRLIYYSQIVNDFQKGDIAEGYSVSREKKESFPLTVTSAQKNPTAFYLCASSIGLGPNTGELFFGEGSRLTVL.

V usage is TRBV5-1 and J usage is TRBJ2-5; D uncertain. Germline V CDR1 and CDR2: SGHRS, YFSETQ. Trimming took off 1 base at V and 0 bases at J, with 7 bases between the two ends. This CDR3 contains 14 residues. In DNA form, the CDR3 reads TGCGCCAGCAGCTTGAGACCGTACCAAGAGACCCAGTACTTC. It translates to CASSLRPYQETQYF.

The chain recombines TRBV12-3 or TRBV12-4 with TRBJ2-1; 12 positions match TRBD1. This CDR3 has 16 amino acids. The ends lost 2 bases at V and 7 bases at J; junction bases unmatched: 6. The CDR3 DNA reads TGTGCCAGCAGTTTATGGGGACAGGGGGCGCGGAATGAGCAGTTCTTC. Translation: CASSLWGQGARNEQFF.

The V and J genes are TRBV14 and TRBJ1-4; D perhaps matches TRBD1 (5 bases). V lost 4 bases to trimming and J lost 7 bases, with 16 bases between them. The CDR3 is 15 residues long. Germline V gene lookup returns CDR1 SGHDN and CDR2 FVKESK. The CDR3 protein is CASSPARGAGEKLFF. The DNA for the CDR3 is TGTGCCAGCAGCCCCGCCCGAGGGGCCGGTGAAAAACTGTTTTTT.

The gene calls are TRBV29-1 and TRBJ2-2; 11 bases match TRBD1. Losses at the gene ends were 1 base for V and 4 bases for J; bases not matched to a gene: 11. Germline V gives CDR1 SQVTM, CDR2 ANQGSEA. The CDR3 sequence is 18 residues long. In DNA form, the CDR3 reads TGCAGCGTTGAAGTATTCAGCCAGGGACAGGGGGTCACCGGGGAGCTGTTTTTT. Its translation: CSVEVFSQGQGVTGELFF.

This clonotype occurred a few times. The chain combines TRBV28 with TRBJ2-7, with 10 bases lining up with TRBD1. Germline CDR1 and CDR2: MDHEN and SYDVKM. CDR3 length: 14 residues. V trimming: 5 bases; J trimming: 2 bases; junction bases outside the gene matches: 3. The CDR3 nucleotides read TGTGCCAGCAGTCAGACAGGGGGCCCCTACGAGCAGTACTTC. This encodes CASSQTGGPYEQYF.

This clonotype appeared a few times. This chain joins TRBV7-3 and TRBJ2-3; 9 nucleotides match TRBD2. The trim removed 0 bases at V and 2 bases at J, leaving 6 bases unmatched. The germline V gene has CDR1 SGHTA and CDR2 FQGTGA. The CDR3 is 17 amino acids. CDR3 bases: TGTGCCAGCAGCTTAACGTTGGCTAGCGGGATCACAGATACGCAGTATTTT. Protein sequence: CASSLTLASGITDTQYF.

This clonotype was picked up many times. The chain joins TRBV7-8 to TRBJ2-5; 11 positions agree with TRBD2. Germline values: CDR1 SGHVS, CDR2 FQNEAQ. V shed 0 bases, J shed 5 bases, and the junction held 2 bases outside the gene matches. This CDR3 is built from 15 residues. CDR3 loop: CASSLARTSGETQYF. Written as DNA, the CDR3 is TGTGCCAGCAGCTTAGCCCGGACTAGCGGGGAGACCCAGTACTTC.

This chain links TRBV12-3 or TRBV12-4 with TRBJ2-5; a weak D match, TRBD2 (6 bases). This CDR3 has 14 residues. Trimming left V 6 bases short and J 2 bases short, with 13 bases between. The CDR3 is CASRLEGLQETQYF. The CDR3 coding sequence is TGTGCCAGCAGGCTGGAGGGGTTACAAGAGACCCAGTACTTC.

This clonotype has ten or more counts. This chain links TRBV29-1 with TRBJ2-1; D is undetermined. V was cut by 4 bases and J by 5 bases, with 15 bases left in between. Germline V gene lookup returns CDR1 SQVTM and CDR2 ANQGSEA. The CDR3 runs 14 residues. The CDR3 protein is CSVVELGDHNEQFF. CDR3 coding DNA: TGCAGCGTTGTTGAGTTGGGCGACCACAATGAGCAGTTCTTC.

This clonotype was found a few times. The J gene is TRBJ2-7, the V gene TRBV7-2; TRBD1 matches 9 bases. V was clipped by 5 bases and J by 0 bases; unmatched bases: 5. The CDR3 loop spans 15 amino acids. The germline gives CDR1 SGHTA, CDR2 FQGNSA. The CDR3 loop reads CASSPRQGDSYEQYV. CDR3 sequence (DNA): TGTGCCAGCAGCCCGAGACAGGGGGACTCCTACGAGCAGTACGTC.

This clonotype has a handful of counts. V is TRBV10-3 and J is TRBJ2-3; possible D gene TRBD2, 5 bases. Trimming cost V 9 bases and J 2 bases, with 9 bases left between them. Germline CDR1 reads ENHRY; CDR2 reads SYGVKD. This CDR3 comprises 12 residues. Here the CDR3 reads CAMRDDTDTQYF. In DNA form, the CDR3 reads TGTGCCATGAGGGATGACACAGATACGCAGTATTTT.

This clonotype was counted a few times. The genes are TRBV20-1 and TRBJ2-1, with 10 nucleotides matching TRBD2. Germline CDR1 and CDR2: DFQATT and SNEGSKA (reference sequence). CDR3 length equals 14 residues. The V and J ends lost 5 bases and 8 bases, in that order; junction bases with no gene match: 9. The CDR3: CSACGASGSHEQFF. DNA of the CDR3: TGCAGTGCTTGTGGGGCTAGCGGGAGCCATGAGCAGTTCTTC.

The chain recombines TRBV2 with TRBJ2-7, with 8 bases matching TRBD2. Unmatched junction bases numbered 4, after V lost 0 bases and J lost 3 bases. CDR1 and CDR2 (germline): SNHLY, FYNNEI. The CDR3 extends over 15 amino acids. The DNA of the CDR3 is TGTGCCAGCAGTGAAGCGGGTAGCGGGATCTACGAGCAGTACTTC. Its translation is CASSEAGSGIYEQYF. Full variable domain (missing parts from reference TRBV2 and TRBJ2-7): EPEVTQTPSHQVTQMGQEVILRCVPISNHLYFYWYRQILGQKVEFLVSFYNNEISEKSEIFDDQFSVERPDGSNFTLKIRSTKLEDSAMYFCASSEAGSGIYEQYFGPGTRLTVT.

This chain connects TRBV15 to TRBJ2-2; no clear D. Germline V lookup: CDR1 LNHNV, CDR2 YYDKDF (reference sequence). V was shortened by 2 bases and J by 2 bases, with 6 bases between the two germline ends. The CDR3 runs 14 residues. The CDR3 bases are TGTGCCACCAGCAGAAACAGAAACACCGGGGAGCTGTTTTTT. It specifies CATSRNRNTGELFF.

This clonotype was observed a handful of times. The chain recombines TRBV4-3 with TRBJ2-7, with 11 bases lining up with TRBD2. Germline CDR1 and CDR2: LGHNA and YSLEER. The V gene end was trimmed by 0 bases and the J gene end by 9 bases; junction bases not matched to a gene: 1. The length of the CDR3 is 13 residues. The CDR3 region is CASSQETSGTQYF. The CDR3, as DNA: TGCGCCAGCAGCCAAGAGACTAGCGGGACGCAGTACTTC.

This clonotype was counted only a few times. This sequence joins TRBV15 and TRBJ1-2, with TRBD1 as a possible D gene (5 bases). The germline V and J ends were trimmed by 1 base and 7 bases, with 19 bases remaining between them. The CDR3 runs 16 residues. Germline V gene data show CDR1 as LNHNV and CDR2 as YYDKDF (reference sequence). CDR3 region: CATSRGFPGIDSGYTF. The DNA for the CDR3 is TGTGCCACCAGCAGAGGTTTTCCAGGGATCGACTCTGGCTACACCTTC. Supplemented by reference TRBV15 and TRBJ1-2, the full variable domain reads DAMVIQNPRYQVTQFGKPVTLSCSQTLNHNVMYWYQQKSSQAPKLLFHYYDKDFNNEADTPDNFQSRRPNTSFCFLDIRSPGLGDTAMYLCATSRGFPGIDSGYTFGSGTRLTVV.

The table lists this clonotype with many counts. The chain uses TRBV14 and TRBJ2-7, with 8 bases lining up with TRBD1. Germline V CDR1 and CDR2: SGHDN, FVKESK. The CDR3 is 14 amino acids. Trimming removed 4 bases from V and 0 bases from J; junction bases left unmatched: 2. The CDR3 nucleotides read TGTGCCAGCAGCCTCAGGGGGCTCTCCTACGAGCAGTACTTC. Its translation: CASSLRGLSYEQYF.

The chain recombines TRBV12-3 or TRBV12-4 with TRBJ2-1, with D possibly being TRBD1 (6 bases). The CDR3 loop spans 14 amino acids. V was clipped by 6 bases and J by 10 bases, with 19 bases between them. The CDR3 DNA sequence: TGTGCCAGCAGACTCTCAGGGACAACAGAAGAGCAGTTCTTC. Translation: CASRLSGTTEEQFF.

This clonotype was picked up many times. J is TRBJ2-3 and V is TRBV5-1; 7 nucleotides match TRBD1. Trimming cost V 3 bases and J 6 bases; bases outside gene matches: 16. Germline assignment: CDR1 SGHRS and CDR2 YFSETQ. The CDR3 consists of 17 residues. The DNA for the CDR3 is TGCGCCAGCAGCTCCGGCCCGGGCAGGGGGAAGGAGGATACGCAGTATTTT. Translation: CASSSGPGRGKEDTQYF.

There are many counts of this clonotype. The chain combines TRBV9 with TRBJ2-1; 8 nucleotides match TRBD2. This CDR3 is built from 17 residues. Germline CDR1 SGDLS, CDR2 YYNGEE. V trimming: 0 bases; J trimming: 10 bases; junction bases outside the gene matches: 15. CDR3 DNA: TGTGCCAGCAGCGTAGATCCCCAGCGGGAGTTTGAACGGGAGCAGTTCTTC. Protein sequence: CASSVDPQREFEREQFF.

This clonotype appeared a few times. The gene calls are TRBV6-5 and TRBJ1-3; D is ambiguous. The CDR3 is made up of 12 amino acids. CDR1 is MNHEY, CDR2 SVGAGI, per germline. The V end lost 8 bases, the J end lost 5 bases, and 10 bases lay between the germline ends. The CDR3 here is CASGRLRNTIYF. In DNA form, the CDR3 reads TGTGCCAGCGGCCGCCTCAGAAACACCATATATTTT.

This clonotype was detected many times. The rearrangement uses TRBV28 and TRBJ2-7; D is possibly TRBD2 (6 bases). The V gene's germline CDR1 is MDHEN and CDR2 SYDVKM. This CDR3 has 17 amino acids. Trimming removed 3 bases from V and 3 bases from J, with 21 bases in between. The CDR3 region is CASSFLLKGGSYYEQYF. CDR3 nucleotides: TGTGCCAGCAGTTTCCTCCTAAAAGGAGGGTCCTACTACGAGCAGTACTTC.

This clonotype was detected only a few times. V usage is TRBV18 and J usage is TRBJ2-5; D gene ambiguous. CDR1 and CDR2 (germline): KGHSH, LQKENI. The CDR3 runs 15 residues. V lost 6 bases, J lost 1 base, and 15 bases lay in between. CDR3 nucleotide sequence: TGTGCCAGCTCCCCCCGGCGGCAGTTCCAAGAGACCCAGTACTTC. This sequence encodes CASSPRRQFQETQYF.